This T cell receptor (beta chain) is drawn from a study of T cell responses to AZD1222 COVID-19 vaccine. This CDR3 is built from 15 residues. With V trimmed by 4 bases and J by 5 bases, 8 bases remained unmatched. Germline V lookup: CDR1 LGHNA, CDR2 YNFKEQ. This clone was counted a single time. TCRdb's table, derived via immunoSEQ multiplex PCR, lists solely in-frame clones and lacks some. The repertoire holds some 130,000 clones, with around 90% as singletons. V usage is TRBV4-2 and J usage is TRBJ2-7, with 10 bases aligning to TRBD2. The material was peripheral blood, obtained 28 days after the second AZD1222 dose. This TCR derives from an adult who received the AZD1222 COVID-19 vaccine. CDR3 sequence: CASSRQTSGRDEQYF. The CDR3 DNA follows: TGTGCCAGCAGCCGACAGACTAGCGGGCGAGACGAGCAGTACTTC.